Shown below are 23 T cell receptor beta chains from a single sample sequenced in a study of blood T cell repertoires in COVID-19. TCRdb keeps only in-frame clones here, not all; method: immunoSEQ multiplex PCR. The sample lists under 300,000 clones, roughly 86% occurring once. Sequencing was carried out using PBMCs or T cells enriched from blood (not recorded which). These receptors were taken from a woman under 40 who had recovered from COVID-19.

The table lists this clone with a count of one. V gene TRBV9 combines with J gene TRBJ2-7; D might be TRBD2 (5 bases). This CDR3 comprises 15 residues. Between the trimmed V and J ends, which lost 1 base and 2 bases, there was a span of 13 bases. From germline, CDR1 is SGDLS and CDR2 YYNGEE. The CDR3 DNA reads TGTGCCAGCAGCGTACGCGGAGGCCTCCCCTACGAGCAGTACTTC. This sequence encodes CASSVRGGLPYEQYF.

The chain employs TRBV7-2 and TRBJ1-2; D remains ambiguous. Germline V lookup: CDR1 SGHTA, CDR2 FQGNSA. Trimming took off 1 base at V and 0 bases at J, with 6 bases between the two ends. This CDR3 is built from 14 residues. The CDR3 DNA reads TGTGCCAGCAGCTTAGGAGGGACTAACTATGGCTACACCTTC. This gives the protein CASSLGGTNYGYTF.

The gene calls are TRBV9 and TRBJ2-1; 8 bases are shared with TRBD1. In germline, CDR1 is SGDLS, CDR2 YYNGEE. The CDR3 sequence is 13 residues long. The V and J ends lost 2 bases and 9 bases, in that order; junction bases with no gene match: 4. In DNA, the CDR3 is TGTGCCAGCAGCGTTATACAGGGGGGTGAGCAGTTCTTC. Translation gives CASSVIQGGEQFF.

CDR3 in DNA: TGTGCCAGCAGTGGGGGACTCACTAGCGGAGGTTCAGAGACCCAGTACTTC. Residues: CASSGGLTSGGSETQYF. The chain recombines TRBV6-1 with TRBJ2-5, with 8 positions matching TRBD2. J was trimmed by 4 bases and V by 4 bases; bases with no gene match: 14. The CDR3 extends over 17 amino acids. CDR1 is MNHNS and CDR2 is SASEGT in the germline V gene.

The V call is TRBV4-3, the J call TRBJ2-7; 11 nucleotides match TRBD2. V gave up 3 bases and J gave up 5 bases; unmatched junction bases: 9. Germline CDR1 LGHNA, CDR2 YSLEER. The CDR3 loop spans 16 amino acids. In DNA form, the CDR3 reads TGCGCCAGCAGCCAGAACGCCCTACTAGCGGGGGACGAGCAGTACTTC. Translated: CASSQNALLAGDEQYF.

This chain joins TRBV28 and TRBJ2-7; tentative D call: TRBD1 (6 bases). With 2 bases removed from V and 4 bases from J, the gap between germline ends came to 18 bases. CDR1 is MDHEN, CDR2 SYDVKM, per germline. CDR3 size: 16 residues. This chain's CDR3 is CASSLVQGLVKYEQYF. The CDR3 DNA sequence: TGTGCCAGCAGTTTAGTTCAGGGGCTTGTAAAATACGAGCAGTACTTC.

This clone was seen once. The CDR3 nucleotides read TGTGCCAGCAGCTTCCAACGGACAGGGAATGGCTACACCTTC. Residues: CASSFQRTGNGYTF. The chain couples TRBV7-3 to TRBJ1-2; 8 nucleotides agree with TRBD1. Germline CDR1 is SGHTA and CDR2 is FQGTGA. The CDR3 contains 14 residues. The V segment lost 3 bases and the J segment 6 bases; nucleotides outside the gene matches: 6.

This sequence joins TRBV28 and TRBJ2-6; TRBD1 might be the D (6 bases). This CDR3 has 15 residues. Germline V CDR1 and CDR2: MDHEN, SYDVKM. Trimming stripped 5 bases from V and 3 bases from J, with 11 bases between. DNA for the CDR3: TGTGCCAGCAGTCTACAGGGCTATGGGGCCAACGTCCTGACTTTC. Translation: CASSLQGYGANVLTF.

V usage is TRBV10-3 and J usage is TRBJ2-7, with D maybe TRBD2 (5 bases). Per the germline V gene, CDR1 is ENHRY and CDR2 is SYGVKD. Deletions cut 10 bases from V and 7 bases from J, with 32 bases between. The CDR3 is 17 residues long. The CDR3 loop is CATKKSGVKAWHEEQYF. Written as DNA, the CDR3 is TGTGCCACCAAAAAATCCGGGGTAAAAGCATGGCACGAAGAGCAGTACTTC.

The chain combines TRBV18 with TRBJ2-1; 8 bases are a match to TRBD2. V dropped 3 bases and J dropped 2; count of bases not matched to a gene: 6. The CDR3 contains 16 residues. The V gene's germline CDR1 is KGHSH and CDR2 LQKENI. CDR3 sequence reads: CASSPLGSGAYNEQFF. DNA of the CDR3: TGTGCCAGCTCACCCCTGGGTAGCGGGGCCTACAATGAGCAGTTCTTC.

This chain links TRBV4-3 with TRBJ1-2; D possibly corresponds to TRBD1 (5 bases). Trimming shortened V by 7 bases and J by 4 bases, and 13 bases separated the two germline ends. The CDR3 extends over 13 amino acids. CDR1 is LGHNA and CDR2 is YSLEER in the germline V gene. The CDR3 is CASTAGQGYGYTF. The CDR3 region has the DNA TGCGCCAGCACTGCGGGGCAGGGCTATGGCTACACCTTC.

The chain joins TRBV2 to TRBJ1-5; 9 nucleotides agree with TRBD1. The length of the CDR3 is 16 residues. Per the germline V gene, CDR1 is SNHLY and CDR2 is FYNNEI. With 5 bases clipped from V and 6 bases from J, the junction kept 11 bases outside the gene matches. The CDR3 DNA follows: TGTGCCAGCAGTACCAATCCGGGACAGGGTCGTCAGCCCCAGCATTTT. Protein: CASSTNPGQGRQPQHF.

The rearrangement links TRBV7-9 to TRBJ1-2; 7 bases align to TRBD1. CDR3 size: 14 residues. Trimming removed 4 bases from V and 6 bases from J; junction bases left unmatched: 8. Germline lookup yields CDR1 SEHNR and CDR2 FQNEAQ (reference sequence). The CDR3 reads CASSSSTGRDGYTF. CDR3 DNA sequence: TGTGCCAGCAGCTCGTCGACAGGGCGAGATGGCTACACCTTC.

The gene calls are TRBV7-9 and TRBJ2-2; 11 nucleotides agree with TRBD2. Germline V gives CDR1 SEHNR, CDR2 FQNEAQ (reference sequence). The V gene end was trimmed by 5 bases and the J gene end by 5 bases; junction bases not matched to a gene: 1. The CDR3 runs 14 residues. CDR3 loop: CASSTSGSTGELFF. The CDR3 DNA is TGTGCCAGCAGCACTAGCGGGAGTACCGGGGAGCTGTTTTTT.

The chain couples TRBV4-2 to TRBJ2-2, with 9 bases that match TRBD1. The CDR3 length is 17 residues. From germline, CDR1 is LGHNA and CDR2 YNFKEQ. The V segment lost 5 bases and the J segment 3 bases; nucleotides outside the gene matches: 10. The CDR3 coding sequence is TGTGCCAGCAGCGGGGGGACAGGGTCTGAGGACACCGGGGAGCTGTTTTTT. Protein: CASSGGTGSEDTGELFF.

V is TRBV5-4 and J is TRBJ2-2, with D possibly matching TRBD2 (5 bases). V lost 0 bases to trimming and J lost 0 bases, with 12 bases between them. Germline lookup yields CDR1 SGHNT and CDR2 YYREEE (reference sequence). There are 17 residues in the CDR3. The CDR3 DNA sequence: TGTGCCAGCAGCTTGGGTGAGCGGACTTCGAACACCGGGGAGCTGTTTTTT. Protein: CASSLGERTSNTGELFF.

The V call is TRBV10-2, the J call TRBJ1-2; 9 nucleotides agree with TRBD1. V trimming: 5 bases; J trimming: 4 bases; junction bases outside the gene matches: 5. This CDR3 comprises 14 residues. CDR1 is WSHSY and CDR2 is SAAADI in the germline V gene. The CDR3 protein is CASSTGGWGYGYTF. As DNA, the CDR3 is TGCGCCAGCAGTACAGGGGGCTGGGGCTATGGCTACACCTTC.

In this sample, this clone turned up a few times. Compared with germline, one end of the junction differs, possibly owing to a read error. The chain has TRBV5-1 and TRBJ2-7; TRBD2 aligns across 7 bases. Germline V gene data show CDR1 as SGHRS and CDR2 as YFSETQ. CDR3 length equals 16 residues. The CDR3 bases are TGCGCCAGCAGCCGCCCCCCGGGCGGGAGCTCCAACGAGCAGTACTTC. Its translation: CASSRPPGGSSNEQYF.

This clone was recorded once. DNA for the CDR3: TGTGCCAGCAGCTTATTTGACAGGGTGAATGAAAAACTGTTTTTT. Its translation: CASSLFDRVNEKLFF. This chain links TRBV5-5 with TRBJ1-4; TRBD1 aligns across 7 bases. Germline CDR1 reads SGHKS; CDR2 reads YYEKEE (reference sequence). This CDR3 spans 15 amino acids. V gave up 2 bases and J gave up 5 bases; unmatched junction bases: 6.

V is TRBV12-5 and J is TRBJ2-3; perhaps TRBD2 as D (6 bases). Per germline, CDR1 LGHNT and CDR2 FRNRAP. Trimming left V 8 bases short and J 4 bases short, with 19 bases between. The CDR3 totals 15 residues. For the CDR3, the DNA is TGTGCTAGTTTGGAGGGGAAGGGCGAGTCAGATACGCAGTATTTT. Translated: CASLEGKGESDTQYF.

CDR3 DNA: TGTGCCAGCAGCCCCCTAGCGGGAGGGCTCATCAGGGCTGAGCAGTTCTTC. Translation gives CASSPLAGGLIRAEQFF. This rearrangement joins TRBV7-3 to TRBJ2-1, with 12 bases lining up with TRBD2. Trimming at V came to 5 bases and at J to 9 bases, leaving 14 bases not matched to a gene. In germline, CDR1 is SGHTA, CDR2 FQGTGA. The CDR3 covers 17 residues.

This chain links TRBV2 with TRBJ1-1; TRBD1 is a possible D gene (6 bases). Trimming cost V 3 bases and J 7 bases, with 18 bases left between them. Germline CDR1 SNHLY, CDR2 FYNNEI. CDR3 length: 15 residues. CDR3 nucleotides: TGTGCCAGCAGTGACCCGGCACAGGGTTTGCTTGAAGCTTTCTTT. Its protein is CASSDPAQGLLEAFF. Based on the CDR3 plus reference TRBV2 and TRBJ1-1, the full variable domain is EPEVTQTPSHQVTQMGQEVILRCVPISNHLYFYWYRQILGQKVEFLVSFYNNEISEKSEIFDDQFSVERPDGSNFTLKIRSTKLEDSAMYFCASSDPAQGLLEAFFGQGTRLTVV.

With respect to this clone: Just one base apart from a much larger clone, this may be a read error. This chain uses TRBV7-9 with TRBJ1-5; 10 bases line up with TRBD1. The CDR3 is 15 residues long. The V gene end was trimmed by 1 base and the J gene end by 5 bases; junction bases not matched to a gene: 2. CDR1 is SEHNR, CDR2 FQNEAQ, per germline (reference sequence). The CDR3 region has the DNA TGTGCCAGCAGCTTAGGGACAGGGGGATATCAGCCCCAGCATTTT. It encodes CASSLGTGGYQPQHF.